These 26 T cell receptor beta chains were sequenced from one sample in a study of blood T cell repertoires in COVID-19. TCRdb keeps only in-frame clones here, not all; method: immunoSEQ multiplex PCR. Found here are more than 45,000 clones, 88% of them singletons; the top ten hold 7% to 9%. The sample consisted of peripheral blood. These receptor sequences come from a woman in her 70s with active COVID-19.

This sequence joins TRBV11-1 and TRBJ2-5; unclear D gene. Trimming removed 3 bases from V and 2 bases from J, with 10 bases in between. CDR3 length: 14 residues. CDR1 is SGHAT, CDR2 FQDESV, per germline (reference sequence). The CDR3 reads CASSFQPGQETQYF. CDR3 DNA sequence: TGTGCCAGCAGCTTTCAGCCAGGACAAGAGACCCAGTACTTC.

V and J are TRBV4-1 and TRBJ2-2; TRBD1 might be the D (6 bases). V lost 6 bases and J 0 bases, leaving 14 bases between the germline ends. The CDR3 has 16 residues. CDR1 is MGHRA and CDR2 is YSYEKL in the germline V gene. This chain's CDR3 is CASSTSRGSNTGELFF. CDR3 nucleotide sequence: TGCGCCAGCAGTACGTCTAGGGGGTCGAACACCGGGGAGCTGTTTTTT.

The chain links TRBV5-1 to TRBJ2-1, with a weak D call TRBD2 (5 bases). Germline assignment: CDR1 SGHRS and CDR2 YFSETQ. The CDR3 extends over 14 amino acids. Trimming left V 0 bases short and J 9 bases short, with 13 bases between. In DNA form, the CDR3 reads TGCGCCAGCAGCTTGGTTGTGGGAGTGGGTGAGCAGTTCTTC. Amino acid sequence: CASSLVVGVGEQFF.

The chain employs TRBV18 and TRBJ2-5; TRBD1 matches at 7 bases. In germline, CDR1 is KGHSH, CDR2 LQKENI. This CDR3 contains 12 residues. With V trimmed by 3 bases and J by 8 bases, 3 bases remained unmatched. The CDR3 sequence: CASSPQGDTQYF. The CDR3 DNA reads TGTGCCAGCTCACCTCAGGGGGACACCCAGTACTTC.

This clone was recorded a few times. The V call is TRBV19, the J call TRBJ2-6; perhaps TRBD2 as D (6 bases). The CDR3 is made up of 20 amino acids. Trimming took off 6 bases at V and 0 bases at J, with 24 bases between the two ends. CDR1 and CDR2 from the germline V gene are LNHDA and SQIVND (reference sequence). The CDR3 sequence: CASSPRRAKTSFSGANVLTF. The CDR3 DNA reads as TGTGCCAGTAGCCCGAGGAGGGCAAAGACCTCCTTCTCTGGGGCCAACGTCCTGACTTTC. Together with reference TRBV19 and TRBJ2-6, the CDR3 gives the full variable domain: DGGITQSPKYLFRKEGQNVTLSCEQNLNHDAMYWYRQDPGQGLRLIYYSQIVNDFQKGDIAEGYSVSREKKESFPLTVTSAQKNPTAFYLCASSPRRAKTSFSGANVLTFGAGSRLTVL.

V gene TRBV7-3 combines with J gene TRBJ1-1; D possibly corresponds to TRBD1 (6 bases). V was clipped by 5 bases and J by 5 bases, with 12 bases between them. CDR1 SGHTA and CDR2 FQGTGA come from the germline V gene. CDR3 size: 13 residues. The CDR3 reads CASSLEQGTEAFF. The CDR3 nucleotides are TGTGCCAGCAGCCTGGAGCAGGGGACTGAAGCTTTCTTT.

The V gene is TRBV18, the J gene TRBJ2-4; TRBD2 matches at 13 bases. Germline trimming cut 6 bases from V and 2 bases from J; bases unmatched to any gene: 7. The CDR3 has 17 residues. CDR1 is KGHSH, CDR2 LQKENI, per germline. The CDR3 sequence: CASSPTSGRGSKNIQYF. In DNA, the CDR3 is TGTGCCAGCTCTCCCACTAGCGGGAGGGGGTCCAAAAACATTCAGTACTTC.

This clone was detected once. The CDR3 nucleotides are TGTGCCAGCAGTGAGGGGGGACTAGCGGGAAGGACAGATACGCAGTATTTT. It codes for CASSEGGLAGRTDTQYF. V and J are TRBV28 and TRBJ2-3, with 13 bases lining up with TRBD2. Germline V lookup: CDR1 MDHEN, CDR2 SYDVKM. Germline trimming cut 5 bases from V and 3 bases from J; bases unmatched to any gene: 8. The CDR3 is made up of 17 amino acids.

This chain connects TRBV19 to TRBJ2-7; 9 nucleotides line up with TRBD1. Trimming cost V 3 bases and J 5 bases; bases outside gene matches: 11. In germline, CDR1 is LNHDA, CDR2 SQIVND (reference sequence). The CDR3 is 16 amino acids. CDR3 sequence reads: CASSIYHRGRGNEQYF. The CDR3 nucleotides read TGTGCCAGTAGTATTTACCACAGGGGGCGCGGCAACGAGCAGTACTTC.

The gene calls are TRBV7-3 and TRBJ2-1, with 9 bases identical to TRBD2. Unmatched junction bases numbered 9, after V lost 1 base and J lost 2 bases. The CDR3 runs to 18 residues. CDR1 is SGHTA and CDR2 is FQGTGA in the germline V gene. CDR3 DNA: TGTGCCAGCAGCTTAAGGGGGGCTGCGGGAGGGCCCTACAATGAGCAGTTCTTC. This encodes CASSLRGAAGGPYNEQFF.

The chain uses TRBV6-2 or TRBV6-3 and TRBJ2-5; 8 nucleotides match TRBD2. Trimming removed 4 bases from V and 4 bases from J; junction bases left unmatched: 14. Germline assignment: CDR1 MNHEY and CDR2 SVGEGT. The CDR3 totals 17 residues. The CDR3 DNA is TGTGCCAGCAGTTTACTAGCGGAGACGAGAGGTGGAGAGACCCAGTACTTC. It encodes CASSLLAETRGGETQYF.

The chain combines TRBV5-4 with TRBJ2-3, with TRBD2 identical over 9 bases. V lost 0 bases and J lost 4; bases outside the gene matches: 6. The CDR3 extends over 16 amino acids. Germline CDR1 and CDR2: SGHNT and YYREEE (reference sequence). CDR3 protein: CASSLGPGLASDTQYF. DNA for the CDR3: TGTGCCAGCAGCTTGGGTCCGGGACTAGCTTCAGATACGCAGTATTTT.

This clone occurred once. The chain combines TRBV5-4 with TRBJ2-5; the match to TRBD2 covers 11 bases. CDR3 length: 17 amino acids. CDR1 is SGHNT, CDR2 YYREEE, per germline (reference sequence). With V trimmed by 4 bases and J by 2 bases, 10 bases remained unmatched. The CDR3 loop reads CASSRTRLAGHQETQYF. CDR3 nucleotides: TGTGCCAGCAGCCGTACCCGACTAGCGGGACATCAAGAGACCCAGTACTTC.

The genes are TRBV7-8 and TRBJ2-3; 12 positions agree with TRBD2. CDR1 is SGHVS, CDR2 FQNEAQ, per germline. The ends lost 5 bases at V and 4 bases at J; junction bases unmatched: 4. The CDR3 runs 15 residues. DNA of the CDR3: TGTGCCAGCAGCCTGCGACTAGCGGGAGCAGATACGCAGTATTTT. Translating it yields CASSLRLAGADTQYF.

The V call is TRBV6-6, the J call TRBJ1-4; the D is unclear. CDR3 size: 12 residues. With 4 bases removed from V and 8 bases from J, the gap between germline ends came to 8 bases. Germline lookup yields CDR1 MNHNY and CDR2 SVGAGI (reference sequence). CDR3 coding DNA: TGTGCCAGCAGTTCTCCGGGAGAAAAACTGTTTTTT. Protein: CASSSPGEKLFF.

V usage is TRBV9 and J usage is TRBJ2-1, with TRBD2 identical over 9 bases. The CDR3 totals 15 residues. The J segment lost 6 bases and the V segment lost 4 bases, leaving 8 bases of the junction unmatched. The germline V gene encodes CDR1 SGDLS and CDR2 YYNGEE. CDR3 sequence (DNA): TGTGCCAGCAGCCTCTATGGGACTAGCATCAATGAGCAGTTCTTC. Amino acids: CASSLYGTSINEQFF.

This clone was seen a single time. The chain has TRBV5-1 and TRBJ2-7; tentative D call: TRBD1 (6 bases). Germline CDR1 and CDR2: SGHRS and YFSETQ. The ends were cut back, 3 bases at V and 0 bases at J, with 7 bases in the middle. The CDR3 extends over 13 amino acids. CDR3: CASSWDTSYEQYF. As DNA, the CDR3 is TGCGCCAGCAGCTGGGACACCTCCTACGAGCAGTACTTC.

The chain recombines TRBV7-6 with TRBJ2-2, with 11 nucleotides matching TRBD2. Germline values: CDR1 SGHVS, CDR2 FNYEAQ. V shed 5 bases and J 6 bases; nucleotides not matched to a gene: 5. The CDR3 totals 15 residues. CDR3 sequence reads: CASSQLAGESGELFF. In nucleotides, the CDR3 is TGTGCCAGCAGCCAACTAGCGGGAGAATCCGGGGAGCTGTTTTTT.

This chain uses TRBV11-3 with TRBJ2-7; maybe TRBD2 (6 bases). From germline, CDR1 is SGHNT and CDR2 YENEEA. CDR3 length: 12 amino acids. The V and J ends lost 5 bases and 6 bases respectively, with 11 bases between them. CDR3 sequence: CASSGRDSEQYF. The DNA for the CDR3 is TGTGCCAGCAGCGGCAGGGACTCCGAGCAGTACTTC.

The CDR3 loop reads CASSGDGTEAFF. The CDR3, as DNA: TGTGCCAGCAGCGGAGACGGAACTGAAGCTTTCTTT. J is TRBJ1-1 and V is TRBV5-4; no clear D gene. CDR3 length equals 12 residues. Germline V gives CDR1 SGHNT, CDR2 YYREEE (reference sequence). The V and J ends lost 4 bases and 5 bases respectively, with 9 bases between them. Looking up the rest from reference TRBV5-4 and TRBJ1-1 gives the full variable domain: ETGVTQSPTHLIKTRGQQVTLRCSSQSGHNTVSWYQQALGQGPQFIFQYYREEENGRGNFPPRFSGLQFPNYSSELNVNALELDDSALYLCASSGDGTEAFFGQGTRLTVV.

DNA of the CDR3: TGTGCCAGCAGCTTGGGGACAGGTTTCTCCTACGAGCAGTACTTC. It specifies CASSLGTGFSYEQYF. The chain combines TRBV5-4 with TRBJ2-7; 7 positions match TRBD1. This CDR3 is 15 amino acids long. V shed 0 bases and J 0 bases; nucleotides not matched to a gene: 3. The V gene's germline CDR1 is SGHNT and CDR2 YYREEE (reference sequence). The variable domain in full, completed from reference TRBV5-4 and TRBJ2-7, reads ETGVTQSPTHLIKTRGQQVTLRCSSQSGHNTVSWYQQALGQGPQFIFQYYREEENGRGNFPPRFSGLQFPNYSSELNVNALELDDSALYLCASSLGTGFSYEQYFGPGTRLTVT.

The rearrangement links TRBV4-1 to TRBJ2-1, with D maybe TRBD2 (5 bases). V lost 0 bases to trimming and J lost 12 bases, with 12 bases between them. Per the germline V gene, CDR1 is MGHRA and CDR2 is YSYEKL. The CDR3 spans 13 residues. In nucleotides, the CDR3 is TGCGCCAGCAGCCAAGATCACGGAGGCGGGCAGTTCTTC. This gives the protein CASSQDHGGGQFF.

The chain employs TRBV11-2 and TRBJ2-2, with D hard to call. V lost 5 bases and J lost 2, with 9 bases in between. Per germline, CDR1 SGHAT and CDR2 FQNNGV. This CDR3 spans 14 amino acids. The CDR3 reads CASSVALNTGELFF. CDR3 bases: TGTGCCAGCAGCGTCGCCCTAAACACCGGGGAGCTGTTTTTT. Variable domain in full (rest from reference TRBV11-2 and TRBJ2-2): EAGVAQSPRYKIIEKRQSVAFWCNPISGHATLYWYQQILGQGPKLLIQFQNNGVVDDSQLPKDRFSAERLKGVDSTLKIQPAKLEDSAVYLCASSVALNTGELFFGEGSRLTVL.

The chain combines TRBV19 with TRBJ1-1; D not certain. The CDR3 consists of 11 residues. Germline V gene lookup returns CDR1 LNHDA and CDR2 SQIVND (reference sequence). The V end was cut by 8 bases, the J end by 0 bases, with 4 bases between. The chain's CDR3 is CASYMNTEAFF. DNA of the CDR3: TGTGCCAGTTATATGAACACTGAAGCTTTCTTT.

CDR3 residues: CASSAPGAHYGYTF. For the CDR3, the DNA is TGTGCCAGCAGCGCCCCGGGAGCACACTATGGCTACACCTTC. The chain links TRBV9 to TRBJ1-2, with D unclear. There are 14 residues in the CDR3. Trimming stripped 3 bases from V and 3 bases from J, with 12 bases between. Germline CDR1 SGDLS, CDR2 YYNGEE.

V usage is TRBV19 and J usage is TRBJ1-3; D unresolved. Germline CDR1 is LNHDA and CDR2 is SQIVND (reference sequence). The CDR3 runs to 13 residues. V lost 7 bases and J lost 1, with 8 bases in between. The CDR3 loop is CASITTSGNTIYF. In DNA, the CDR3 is TGTGCCAGTATTACTACTTCTGGAAACACCATATATTTT.